This TCR beta chain is from a study of monozygotic twins with inflammatory bowel disease. Whole-study findings and limits: A reduction in TCRbeta diversity (inverse Simpson) was seen in IBD patients relative to healthy co-twins.

As concerns this clonotype: Its antigen is undetermined.

Per the germline V gene, CDR1 is SGDLS and CDR2 is YYNGEE. This CDR3 has 14 residues. TCRdb reworked the 5' RACE reads into one entry per CDR3 protein, no DNA. The listing contains approximately 40,000 distinct CDR3 sequences. The TCR originated in a human donor with ulcerative colitis or Crohn's disease, or a healthy co-twin of an affected twin (not recorded which). The chain recombines TRBV9 with TRBJ2-3; TCRdb's D call of TRBD1 is untestable without DNA. Sequenced: blood. The CDR3 protein is CASSAMTAADTQYF.